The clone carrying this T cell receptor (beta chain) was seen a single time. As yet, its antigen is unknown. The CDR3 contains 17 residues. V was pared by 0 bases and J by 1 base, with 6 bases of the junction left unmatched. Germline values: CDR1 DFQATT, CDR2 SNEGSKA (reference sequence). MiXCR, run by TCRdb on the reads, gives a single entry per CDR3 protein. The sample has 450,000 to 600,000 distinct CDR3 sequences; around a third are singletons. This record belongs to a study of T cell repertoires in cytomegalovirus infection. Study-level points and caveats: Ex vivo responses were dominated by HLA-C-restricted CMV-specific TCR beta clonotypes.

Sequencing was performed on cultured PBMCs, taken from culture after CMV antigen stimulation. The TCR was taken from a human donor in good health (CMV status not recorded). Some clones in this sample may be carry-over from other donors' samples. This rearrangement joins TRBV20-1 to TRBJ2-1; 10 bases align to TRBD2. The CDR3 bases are TGCAGTGCTAGAGATGTGAGCGGGAGGGGGTCCTACAATGAGCAGTTCTTC. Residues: CSARDVSGRGSYNEQFF.